This TCR beta chain is from a study of CD8 T cells in ankylosing spondylitis. Study-level results: Reactive arthritis synovial fluid and blood were previously reported to contain some motif variants. Characteristic of ankylosing spondylitis blood, it appeared, was a TCR beta motif comprising several highly homologous variants. The authors reported significant enrichment of disease-linked clones in matched ankylosing spondylitis synovial fluid.

The CDR3 contains 17 residues. Germline assignment: CDR1 MNHEY and CDR2 SMNVEV (reference sequence). V lost 3 bases and J lost 1, with 16 bases in between. This clonotype has just a few counts. The antigen remains undetermined. The TCR beta libraries were generated through quantitative 5'-RACE incorporating molecular barcodes. TCRdb re-called the 5' RACE reads with MiXCR, one entry per CDR3 protein. The table has some 400,000 distinct CDR3 sequences, about a fifth seen once. This TCR derives from a male donor with ankylosing spondylitis. Material for sequencing was blood, either unsorted or a sorted T cell fraction (not recorded which). V usage is TRBV27 and J usage is TRBJ2-1; possible D gene TRBD2, 6 bases. CDR3 sequence (DNA): TGTGCCAGCAGTTTCGGTGCGACTAGATTTTCCTACAATGAGCAGTTCTTC. Translating it yields CASSFGATRFSYNEQFF.